This TCR beta chain derives from a study of cytomegalovirus exposure and HLA in healthy donors. Overall study context: An earlier analysis identified more than 95 million unique TCR beta sequences in about 200 million T cells. Early on, a data release was issued that held 80 million or so unique TCRs from HLA-typed donors. Overall study findings and caveats: Analysis was carried out at a later point, and it linked a missense DCLRE1C variant to TCR beta V- and J-gene trimming.

A note on this clone: Its antigen remains unknown.

A multiplex PCR was run with 60 Vbeta primers and 13 Jbeta primers. Sequencing was performed with immunoSEQ multiplex PCR; in TCRdb, only in-frame clones are kept and a portion is missing. The sample lists about 140,000 clones, 70% to 85% occurring once. This CDR3 comprises 13 residues. The V segment lost 8 bases and the J segment 3 bases; nucleotides outside the gene matches: 3. Germline CDR1 SQVTM, CDR2 ANQGSEA. The rearrangement links TRBV29-1 to TRBJ2-1; 11 bases agree with TRBD2. The sample consisted of PBMCs. The receptor was derived from a man aged 25 to 45 in good health and CMV-seropositive. CDR3 nucleotide sequence: TGCAGCTCGACTAGCGGGAACTACAATGAGCAGTTCTTC. It translates to CSSTSGNYNEQFF.